Detailed here is one TCR beta chain. Study processing details: Reference gene primers were amplified, and this amplification served to estimate nucleated cell counts. Profiling relied on immunoSEQ multiplex PCR, and the TCRdb table lists in-frame clones only, not all of them. V, J and clone size are those of that table, while D and trimming were read from the DNA. In the table there are some 170,000 clones, 87% of which are singletons. The entry originates in a study of blood T cell repertoires in COVID-19. As for the study in general: The origin of the acute and convalescent COVID-19 samples was the United States, Italy and Spain.

J gave up 2 bases and V 4 bases, and 13 bases lay outside the gene matches. The length of the CDR3 is 17 residues. Germline V gives CDR1 SGHRS, CDR2 YFSETQ. Source material: peripheral blood. The rearrangement joins TRBV5-1 to TRBJ2-3; 7 bases map to TRBD2. The clonotype originates from a woman between 50 and 59 years old with acute or convalescent COVID-19. The CDR3 sequence: CASSPHPPGGTTDTQYF. The CDR3 coding sequence is TGCGCCAGCAGCCCGCATCCGCCGGGAGGAACCACAGATACGCAGTATTTT.